This entry lists 20 T cell receptor beta chains sequenced from one sample in a study of MAIT cells during Salmonella Paratyphi A infection. This sample's time point: before S. Paratyphi A challenge (baseline). MAIT cells were sorted by flow cytometry as Valpha7.2+ CD161+ T cells. The antigens for these receptors are not known. Study conclusions and caveats: Oligoclonal MAIT cells preferred TRBV20 and TRBV6, with usage seemingly unaffected by infection.

A single record per CDR3 protein comes from TCRdb applying MiXCR to the 5' RACE reads. The repertoire consists of about 770 distinct CDR3 sequences, with 30% occurring once and the leading ten covering about 26%. The specimen comprised MAIT cells from blood, sampled at the first sampling point of the challenge study. The origin of the receptors is a person aged 18 to 70 who was deliberately infected with Salmonella Paratyphi A in a paratyphoid fever challenge study.

The V call is TRBV18, the J call TRBJ2-5; D is possibly TRBD2 (6 bases). V was clipped by 2 bases and J by 4 bases, with 8 bases between them. Per germline, CDR1 KGHSH and CDR2 LQKENI. The CDR3 sequence is 13 residues long. In nucleotides, the CDR3 is TGTGCCAGCTCACCAGGGACTCTAGAGACCCAGTACTTC. Translating gives CASSPGTLETQYF.

By sample share, this clonotype is large. The chain recombines TRBV6-4 with TRBJ2-2, with 9 bases fitting TRBD1. V trimming: 2 bases; J trimming: 2 bases; junction bases outside the gene matches: 0. Germline V gene lookup returns CDR1 MRHNA and CDR2 SNTAGT. This CDR3 comprises 15 residues. The DNA of the CDR3 is TGTGCCAGCAGTGACACAGGGGGCAACACCGGGGAGCTGTTTTTT. This codes for CASSDTGGNTGELFF.

The chain joins TRBV21-1 to TRBJ2-5; the table's D gene call, TRBD2, was not cross checked with the DNA. TRBV21-1 is described as a pseudogene. The CDR3 loop spans 19 amino acids. This CDR3 is CASSKGRRTSGNYQETQYF. CDR3 DNA sequence: TGTGCCAGCAGCAAAGGTCGGCGGACTAGCGGGAATTACCAAGAGACCCAGTACTTC.

This clonotype was picked up many times. V and J are TRBV20-1 and TRBJ1-1; TRBD1 agrees at 7 bases. The germline CDR1 and CDR2 sequences are DFQATT and SNEGSKA (reference sequence). This CDR3 spans 13 amino acids. The V segment lost 1 base and the J segment 3 bases; nucleotides outside the gene matches: 2. The CDR3 loop reads CSARGQGDTEAFF. DNA of the CDR3: TGCAGTGCTAGAGGGCAGGGGGACACTGAAGCTTTCTTT.

This clonotype came up a few times. The V gene is TRBV10-3, the J gene TRBJ1-2; no definite D call. The V gene's germline CDR1 is ENHRY and CDR2 SYGVKD. Trimming left V 0 bases short and J 1 base short, with 3 bases between. The CDR3 length is 13 residues. CDR3 bases: TGTGCCATCAGTGAGTCGGATAACTATGGCTACACCTTC. Translating it yields CAISESDNYGYTF.

This clonotype was recorded many times. V and J are TRBV6-4 and TRBJ2-1; TRBD2 matches at 9 bases. V dropped 3 bases and J dropped 7; count of bases not matched to a gene: 7. The length of the CDR3 is 15 residues. The germline V gene has CDR1 MRHNA and CDR2 SNTAGT. In DNA form, the CDR3 reads TGTGCCAGCAGTGATGTAGCGGGAGATAATAATGAGCAGTTCTTC. Protein product: CASSDVAGDNNEQFF.

By its share, this clonotype is hyperexpanded (1% or more). V is TRBV6-4 and J is TRBJ2-2; D possibly uses TRBD1 or TRBD2 (5 bases each). The germline CDR1 and CDR2 sequences are MRHNA and SNTAGT. This CDR3 is 13 amino acids long. V was trimmed by 5 bases and J by 4 bases, leaving 8 bases between them. CDR3 in amino acids: CASSRDGTGELFF. The CDR3 DNA follows: TGTGCCAGCAGTAGGGACGGCACCGGGGAGCTGTTTTTT.

Of note for this clonotype: Compared with germline, one end of the junction differs, possibly owing to a read error. The V and J genes are TRBV7-6 and TRBJ1-5; D gene ambiguous. Germline-derived CDR1 and CDR2 are SGHVS and FNYEAQ. The CDR3 covers 14 residues. The CDR3 coding sequence is TGTGTCAGCAGCTTTGACAAGGTCAATCAGCCCCAGCATTTT. This encodes CVSSFDKVNQPQHF.

The chain links TRBV4-2 to TRBJ2-7; 10 bases line up with TRBD2. The CDR3 has 15 amino acids. Germline V gene lookup returns CDR1 LGHNA and CDR2 YNFKEQ. Trimming cost V 0 bases and J 5 bases; bases outside gene matches: 4. In nucleotides, the CDR3 is TGTGCCAGCAGCCAAGATCCTAGCGGGAGCAACGAGCAGTACTTC. Its protein product is CASSQDPSGSNEQYF.

This clonotype has a count of ten or more. No conserved phenylalanine or tryptophan ends this CDR3, so it is likely a read error. The CDR3 coding sequence is TGTGCCAGCAGTGACGGGAGCACAGATACGCAGTATTAT. Encoded protein: CASSDGSTDTQYY. The chain is built from TRBV6-4 and TRBJ2-3; D is unresolved. Germline CDR1 reads MRHNA; CDR2 reads SNTAGT. The CDR3 extends over 13 amino acids. The V gene lost 2 bases and the J gene lost 0 bases, with 3 bases spanning the gap.

The chain links TRBV5-1 to TRBJ2-4; D may correspond to TRBD1 or TRBD2 (6 bases each). Germline V lookup: CDR1 SGHRS, CDR2 YFSETQ. The CDR3 has 18 residues. V was cut by 3 bases and J by 1 base, with 20 bases left in between. CDR3 in DNA: TGCGCCAGCAGCTCGGCGAGCGGGTCAGGGGCGGCCAAAAACATTCAGTACTTC. This codes for CASSSASGSGAAKNIQYF.

This clonotype ranks as large. V gene TRBV6-6 combines with J gene TRBJ2-7, with D perhaps matching TRBD2 (6 bases). The V and J ends lost 2 bases and 3 bases respectively, with 14 bases between them. The CDR3 extends over 15 amino acids. Per the germline V gene, CDR1 is MNHNY and CDR2 is SVGAGI (reference sequence). The CDR3 DNA sequence: TGTGCCAGCAGTTACGGGCGGGGTCCGAGCTACGAGCAGTACTTC. This encodes CASSYGRGPSYEQYF.

The V and J genes are TRBV5-1 and TRBJ2-3, with D possibly matching TRBD2 (5 bases). The CDR3 has 13 residues. CDR1 and CDR2 (germline): SGHRS, YFSETQ. Trimming removed 0 bases from V and 9 bases from J, with 11 bases in between. The CDR3 is CASSLGRGGTQYF. The DNA of the CDR3 is TGCGCCAGCAGCTTGGGACGAGGAGGAACGCAGTATTTT.

This clonotype showed up just a few times. This chain connects TRBV20-1 to TRBJ2-7, with TRBD2 identical over 8 bases. J lost 1 base, V lost 1 base, and 12 bases had no gene match. The germline gives CDR1 DFQATT, CDR2 SNEGSKA (reference sequence). CDR3 length: 17 amino acids. CDR3 region: CSARGLLTSGDSYEQYF. The CDR3 DNA follows: TGCAGTGCTAGAGGTCTTTTAACTAGCGGTGATTCCTACGAGCAGTACTTC.

The chain links TRBV6-4 to TRBJ2-3; D is perhaps TRBD2 (5 bases). This CDR3 region has 14 residues. V lost 4 bases to trimming and J lost 11 bases, with 19 bases between them. Looked up from germline, CDR1 is MRHNA and CDR2 is SNTAGT. The chain's CDR3 is CASSARGSTEKQYF. The CDR3 DNA follows: TGTGCCAGCAGTGCTAGAGGGAGCACAGAGAAGCAGTATTTT.

The chain recombines TRBV20-1 with TRBJ2-5, with TRBD2 matching 9 bases. CDR1 and CDR2 (germline): DFQATT, SNEGSKA (reference sequence). The CDR3 contains 14 residues. Trimming removed 0 bases from V and 3 bases from J; junction bases left unmatched: 2. The CDR3: CSARDIAGEETQYF. The CDR3 DNA is TGCAGTGCTAGAGATATAGCGGGAGAAGAGACCCAGTACTTC.

J is TRBJ2-5 and V is TRBV20-1; 12 nucleotides match TRBD2. V was clipped by 4 bases and J by 5 bases; unmatched bases: 5. Germline CDR1 and CDR2: DFQATT and SNEGSKA (reference sequence). This CDR3 is 14 amino acids long. CDR3 loop: CSATSGREWETQYF. The DNA of the CDR3 is TGCAGTGCTACTAGCGGGAGGGAGTGGGAGACCCAGTACTTC.

This clonotype was seen a few times. The rearrangement uses TRBV5-4 and TRBJ2-1; D is perhaps TRBD1 or TRBD2 (6 bases each). V was cut by 1 base and J by 8 bases, with 16 bases left in between. Germline assignment: CDR1 SGHNT and CDR2 YYREEE (reference sequence). The CDR3 has 15 amino acids. The chain's CDR3 is CASSLPGAGGYEQFF. The CDR3 region has the DNA TGTGCCAGCAGCTTGCCGGGGGCCGGCGGGTATGAGCAGTTCTTC.

The V call is TRBV18, the J call TRBJ2-5, with unresolved D. Germline assignment: CDR1 KGHSH and CDR2 LQKENI. The CDR3 extends over 15 amino acids. V lost 2 bases and J lost 1, with 11 bases in between. The CDR3 loop is CASSPKDAFQETQYF. CDR3 nucleotides: TGTGCCAGCTCACCAAAAGATGCCTTCCAAGAGACCCAGTACTTC.

The rearrangement joins TRBV6-5 to TRBJ1-1; no clear D gene. CDR3 length: 13 residues. Germline CDR1 and CDR2: MNHEY and SVGAGI. V dropped 7 bases and J dropped 1 base, with 10 bases sitting between them. The CDR3 DNA follows: TGTGCCAGCACCCAGCGGGGGAACACTGAAGCTTTCTTT. Protein sequence: CASTQRGNTEAFF.